The entry that follows covers one TCR beta chain sequence. This table comes from immunoSEQ multiplex PCR, and its TCRdb copy is limited to in-frame clones, with some not included. The repertoire holds under 550,000 clones, with less than 96% as singletons. The data derive from a study of shared clonotypes between healthy human individuals. The germline gives CDR1 SGHRS, CDR2 YFSETQ. CDR3 size: 16 residues. V gave up 0 bases and J gave up 0 bases; unmatched junction bases: 4. The sequenced sample was naive CD4+ T cells sorted from blood. Subset noted: CD45RA+ positively selected. This rearrangement joins TRBV5-1 to TRBJ2-7, with TRBD2 identical over 9 bases. The TCR comes from a young woman in good health. CDR3 in amino acids: CASSLGLADYSYEQYF. CDR3 coding DNA: TGCGCCAGCAGCTTGGGACTAGCGGACTACTCCTACGAGCAGTACTTC.